This T cell receptor (beta chain) was sequenced during a study of blood T cells in healthy people across ages. Whole-study findings and limits: A roughly linear fall in TCR beta diversity per million T cells was seen with increasing age. Because sorting was not performed, PBMCs prevented conclusive naive versus antigen-experienced comparison.

Primers used in a second PCR of roughly 6 to 11 cycles were a sample-barcoded 5' primer and a J-beta primer mix. A tag from a template-switch adaptor with 12 random nucleotides marked each cDNA molecule. Via MiXCR, TCRdb re-called the 5' RACE reads, giving one row per CDR3 protein. The data show about 1.5 million distinct CDR3 sequences, about 45% seen once. Notes on this clonotype: What it binds is not known.

CDR3 size: 12 residues. Germline V gene data show CDR1 as MNHEY and CDR2 as SVGEGT. V lost 4 bases and J lost 2, with 5 bases in between. Sample: blood. This sequence was found in a woman younger than 35 in good health. V is TRBV6-2 or TRBV6-3 and J is TRBJ2-5, with no clear D. CDR3 amino acids: CASSSEQETQYF. The CDR3, as DNA: TGTGCCAGCAGTTCTGAACAAGAGACCCAGTACTTC.